These T cell receptor beta chains were read from a single sample in a study. TCRdb fed the 5' RACE reads into MiXCR, producing one record per CDR3 protein. The sample consists of 62,000 or so distinct CDR3 sequences, around a fifth of them appearing once. The sequenced material came from memory CD4+ T cells sorted from a lymph node. The source of these receptors is a female donor with breast cancer. CDR3s include the opening cysteine and the closing phenylalanine or tryptophan. D genes are given only for firm matches. The size field is filled for only some rows; it gives once, few, many or a size class.

D gene: -
V gene: TRBV6-5
CDR3 length: 13
clone size: -
J gene: TRBJ2-5
CDR3 DNA: TGTGCCAGCAGTTTTCCAGGGAAAGAGACCCAGTACTTC
CDR3 protein: CASSFPGKETQYF

D gene: -
V gene: TRBV4-3
CDR3 length: 15
clone size: -
J gene: TRBJ2-1
CDR3 DNA: TGCGCCAGCAGCCGGGATAGCGGTACCTACAATGAGCAGTTCTTC
CDR3 protein: CASSRDSGTYNEQFF

D gene: -
V gene: TRBV3-1
CDR3 length: 13
clone size: few
J gene: TRBJ2-5
CDR3 DNA: TGTGCCAGCAGCCAAGGTGGATTGGAGACCCAGTACTTC
CDR3 protein: CASSQGGLETQYF

D gene: -
V gene: TRBV6-1
CDR3 length: 13
clone size: few
J gene: TRBJ2-7
CDR3 DNA: TGTGCCTGCAGTGCCTCTAGCGTCTACGAGCAGTACTTC
CDR3 protein: CACSASSVYEQYF

D gene: -
V gene: TRBV20-1
CDR3 length: 14
clone size: many
J gene: TRBJ2-1
CDR3 DNA: TGCAGTGCTTCCCCTCCGGGGAGGTTAAATGAGCAGTTCTTC
CDR3 protein: CSASPPGRLNEQFF

D gene: -
V gene: TRBV24-1
CDR3 length: 14
clone size: few
J gene: TRBJ2-1
CDR3 DNA: TGTGCCACCAGTTACCACGGGGGGCTCAATGAGCAGTTCTTC
CDR3 protein: CATSYHGGLNEQFF

D gene: -
V gene: TRBV4-2
CDR3 length: 15
clone size: -
J gene: TRBJ2-2
CDR3 DNA: TGTGCCAGCAGTACACGAGGGGGAGGAACCGGGGAGCTGTTTTTT
CDR3 protein: CASSTRGGGTGELFF

D gene: -
V gene: TRBV12-3/TRBV12-4
CDR3 length: 15
clone size: -
J gene: TRBJ2-3
CDR3 DNA: TGTGCCAGCAGTTTCCGGGCACTTAGCACAGATACGCAGTATTTT
CDR3 protein: CASSFRALSTDTQYF

D gene: TRBD1
V gene: TRBV6-2/TRBV6-3
CDR3 length: 14
clone size: -
J gene: TRBJ1-5
CDR3 DNA: TGTGCCAGCACCTACGGACAGGAGCAAGAGCCCCAGCATTTT
CDR3 protein: CASTYGQEQEPQHF

D gene: -
V gene: TRBV7-3
CDR3 length: 13
clone size: many
J gene: TRBJ1-2
CDR3 DNA: TGTGCCAGCAGCTTAAACCCGGGATATGGCTACACCTTC
CDR3 protein: CASSLNPGYGYTF

D gene: TRBD1
V gene: TRBV7-9
CDR3 length: 15
clone size: few
J gene: TRBJ2-1
CDR3 DNA: TGTGCCAGCAGCACACTAATGACAGGGAGCAATGAGCAGTTCTTC
CDR3 protein: CASSTLMTGSNEQFF

D gene: -
V gene: TRBV20-1
CDR3 length: 13
clone size: -
J gene: TRBJ1-5
CDR3 DNA: TGCAGTGCTACGCAGCAGGTCGATCAGCCCCAGCATTTT
CDR3 protein: CSATQQVDQPQHF

D gene: -
V gene: TRBV7-9
CDR3 length: 15
clone size: few
J gene: TRBJ2-1
CDR3 DNA: TGTGCCAGCAGCTTAGGGGGAACTGAGGACAATGAGCAGTTCTTC
CDR3 protein: CASSLGGTEDNEQFF

D gene: -
V gene: TRBV28
CDR3 length: 13
clone size: -
J gene: TRBJ1-6
CDR3 DNA: TGTGCCAGCAGTTCTTACAAGAATTCACCCCTCCACTTT
CDR3 protein: CASSSYKNSPLHF

D gene: TRBD1
V gene: TRBV2
CDR3 length: 14
clone size: few
J gene: TRBJ1-2
CDR3 DNA: TGTGCCAGCAACCAACAGGGGGGATGGAGGGGCTACACCTTC
CDR3 protein: CASNQQGGWRGYTF

D gene: -
V gene: TRBV5-1
CDR3 length: 14
clone size: -
J gene: TRBJ1-5
CDR3 DNA: TGCGCCAGCAGCGATGGACAGACCAATCAGCCCCAGCATTTT
CDR3 protein: CASSDGQTNQPQHF

D gene: TRBD1
V gene: TRBV7-6
CDR3 length: 14
clone size: many
J gene: TRBJ2-6
CDR3 DNA: TGTGCCAGCAGCTCACGACAGGGGACCAACGTCCTGACTTTC
CDR3 protein: CASSSRQGTNVLTF

D gene: TRBD1
V gene: TRBV7-6
CDR3 length: 14
clone size: few
J gene: TRBJ1-4
CDR3 DNA: TGTGCCAGCAGCATGGGACAGGGGGAGGAAAAACTGTTTTTT
CDR3 protein: CASSMGQGEEKLFF

D gene: TRBD1
V gene: TRBV20-1
CDR3 length: 14
clone size: few
J gene: TRBJ1-2
CDR3 DNA: TGCAGTGCTAGATCGACAGGGGGAATGAGTGGCTACACCTTC
CDR3 protein: CSARSTGGMSGYTF

D gene: -
V gene: TRBV6-1
CDR3 length: 15
clone size: -
J gene: TRBJ1-3
CDR3 DNA: TGTTCCAGCAGGATGGCAACGTTCTCTGGAAACACCATATATTTT
CDR3 protein: CSSRMATFSGNTIYF

D gene: -
V gene: TRBV19
CDR3 length: 15
clone size: -
J gene: TRBJ2-2
CDR3 DNA: TGTGCCAGTAGTATAACGGGGGCGAGCAACGGGGAGCTGGTTTTT
CDR3 protein: CASSITGASNGELVF

D gene: TRBD1
V gene: TRBV7-9
CDR3 length: 14
clone size: few
J gene: TRBJ2-3
CDR3 DNA: TGTGCCAGCAGGGACAGGGCTAGCACAGATACGCAGTATTTT
CDR3 protein: CASRDRASTDTQYF

D gene: -
V gene: TRBV5-1
CDR3 length: 12
clone size: many
J gene: TRBJ2-7
CDR3 DNA: TGCGCCAGCAGCACCGACAACTACGAGCAGTACTTC
CDR3 protein: CASSTDNYEQYF

D gene: -
V gene: TRBV2
CDR3 length: 10
clone size: -
J gene: TRBJ2-3
CDR3 DNA: TGTGCCAGTGGGGGGAATACGCAGTATTTT
CDR3 protein: CASGGNTQYF

D gene: TRBD2
V gene: TRBV2
CDR3 length: 17
clone size: few
J gene: TRBJ2-3
CDR3 DNA: TGTGCCAGCAGCGTACTAGCGGGAGGGTGGGCCCCAGATACGCAGTATTTT
CDR3 protein: CASSVLAGGWAPDTQYF

D gene: -
V gene: TRBV7-9
CDR3 length: 12
clone size: many
J gene: TRBJ1-2
CDR3 DNA: TGTGCCAGCAGCTTAGGGACATATGGCTACACCTTC
CDR3 protein: CASSLGTYGYTF

D gene: -
V gene: TRBV7-8
CDR3 length: 15
clone size: few
J gene: TRBJ2-1
CDR3 DNA: TGTGCCAGCAGCTTGGGATACCGCTCCTACAATGAGCAGTGCTTC
CDR3 protein: CASSLGYRSYNEQCF

D gene: -
V gene: TRBV20-1
CDR3 length: 13
clone size: -
J gene: TRBJ2-1
CDR3 DNA: TGCAGCGCTGTAAGGGGCCAAAGAAATGAGCAGTTCTTC
CDR3 protein: CSAVRGQRNEQFF

D gene: -
V gene: TRBV6-5
CDR3 length: 14
clone size: -
J gene: TRBJ2-3
CDR3 DNA: TGTGCCAGCAGTTCCACGTTCCCTCCAGATACGCAGTATTTT
CDR3 protein: CASSSTFPPDTQYF

D gene: -
V gene: TRBV6-1
CDR3 length: 14
clone size: -
J gene: TRBJ1-2
CDR3 DNA: TGTGCCAGCAGTGAACCTGGGAGGTACTATGGCTACACCTTC
CDR3 protein: CASSEPGRYYGYTF

D gene: TRBD1
V gene: TRBV7-2
CDR3 length: 14
clone size: many
J gene: TRBJ1-5
CDR3 DNA: TGTGCCAGCAGCGGACAGGTTGGGGGACAGCCCCAGCATTTT
CDR3 protein: CASSGQVGGQPQHF

D gene: -
V gene: TRBV6-6
CDR3 length: 14
clone size: few
J gene: TRBJ2-1
CDR3 DNA: TGTGCCAGCAGTTACTCTGGGGGAAGACAGGAGCAGTTCTTC
CDR3 protein: CASSYSGGRQEQFF

D gene: TRBD2
V gene: TRBV24-1
CDR3 length: 16
clone size: many
J gene: TRBJ2-7
CDR3 DNA: TGTGCCACCAGTGATTCTTTGAGCGGGACCCCTTCCGAGCAGTACTTC
CDR3 protein: CATSDSLSGTPSEQYF

D gene: TRBD2
V gene: TRBV5-1
CDR3 length: 17
clone size: -
J gene: TRBJ2-3
CDR3 DNA: TGCGCCAGCAGCCCTTCCCCGACTAGCGGCGGGACAGATACGCAGTATTTT
CDR3 protein: CASSPSPTSGGTDTQYF

D gene: TRBD2
V gene: TRBV7-2
CDR3 length: 15
clone size: -
J gene: TRBJ2-1
CDR3 DNA: TGTGCCAGCAGCCCGGAGAGCGGGGGTTATGGTGAGCAGTTCTTC
CDR3 protein: CASSPESGGYGEQFF

D gene: -
V gene: TRBV4-1
CDR3 length: 13
clone size: -
J gene: TRBJ1-2
CDR3 DNA: TGCGCCAGTAGCCAAGTTTTGGTAGAAGGCTACACCTTC
CDR3 protein: CASSQVLVEGYTF

D gene: TRBD1
V gene: TRBV18
CDR3 length: 17
clone size: few
J gene: TRBJ2-2
CDR3 DNA: TGTGCCAGCTCACGCATATCGACAGGGGTGAACACCGGGGAGCTGTTTTTT
CDR3 protein: CASSRISTGVNTGELFF

D gene: -
V gene: TRBV5-1
CDR3 length: 15
clone size: -
J gene: TRBJ2-7
CDR3 DNA: TGCGCCAGCAGCCTTGGACCAGGGGCTTTTGTAGAGCAGTACTTC
CDR3 protein: CASSLGPGAFVEQYF

D gene: TRBD2
V gene: TRBV7-2
CDR3 length: 15
clone size: -
J gene: TRBJ2-3
CDR3 DNA: TGTGCCAGCAGCCCCTTAGGGACTAGGGGAGATACGCAGTATTTT
CDR3 protein: CASSPLGTRGDTQYF

D gene: TRBD1
V gene: TRBV15
CDR3 length: 17
clone size: -
J gene: TRBJ2-2
CDR3 DNA: TGTGCCACCAGCTCTCGAGGGGGACAGGGACGGTCCGGGGAGCTGTTTTTT
CDR3 protein: CATSSRGGQGRSGELFF

D gene: -
V gene: TRBV4-1
CDR3 length: 16
clone size: few
J gene: TRBJ1-2
CDR3 DNA: TGCGCCAGCAGCCAGGGACCAATTACAGGGAGGGGCGGCTACACCTTC
CDR3 protein: CASSQGPITGRGGYTF

D gene: -
V gene: TRBV12-3/TRBV12-4
CDR3 length: 14
clone size: many
J gene: TRBJ1-2
CDR3 DNA: TGTGCCAGCAGTCTCACCGGGACGTTATATGGCTACACCTTC
CDR3 protein: CASSLTGTLYGYTF

D gene: -
V gene: TRBV20-1
CDR3 length: 12
clone size: many
J gene: TRBJ1-2
CDR3 DNA: TGCAGTGCCACAGACGGGGGCGTCGGCTACACCTTC
CDR3 protein: CSATDGGVGYTF

D gene: TRBD2
V gene: TRBV7-2
CDR3 length: 15
clone size: -
J gene: TRBJ2-1
CDR3 DNA: TGTGCCAGCAGCTCAACTAGCGGAGTATACAATGAGCAGTTCTTC
CDR3 protein: CASSSTSGVYNEQFF

D gene: -
V gene: TRBV5-1
CDR3 length: 14
clone size: many
J gene: TRBJ2-5
CDR3 DNA: TGCGCCAGCAGCCCGACCGGAACCCAAGAGACCCAGTACTTC
CDR3 protein: CASSPTGTQETQYF

D gene: -
V gene: TRBV4-3
CDR3 length: 14
clone size: many
J gene: TRBJ1-4
CDR3 DNA: TGCGCCAGCAGCCAAGACTCCTCGGCCGAACGACTGTTTTTT
CDR3 protein: CASSQDSSAERLFF

D gene: TRBD2
V gene: TRBV24-1
CDR3 length: 16
clone size: few
J gene: TRBJ2-1
CDR3 DNA: TGTGCCACCAGTGAGCCCCGGGGGGACTCTCGGAATGAGCAGTTCTTC
CDR3 protein: CATSEPRGDSRNEQFF

D gene: -
V gene: TRBV6-5
CDR3 length: 15
clone size: few
J gene: TRBJ1-2
CDR3 DNA: TGTGCCAGCAGTTACTCGCGAGTAGAAGGCTATGGCTACACCTTC
CDR3 protein: CASSYSRVEGYGYTF

D gene: -
V gene: TRBV5-5
CDR3 length: 14
clone size: few
J gene: TRBJ1-5
CDR3 DNA: TGTGCCAGCCGGGGAGGCCTTAGCAATCAGCCCCAGCATTTT
CDR3 protein: CASRGGLSNQPQHF

D gene: -
V gene: TRBV5-1
CDR3 length: 16
clone size: many
J gene: TRBJ2-6
CDR3 DNA: TGCGCCAGCAGCTTGGAGACAGGACTTGGGGCCAACGTCCTGACTTTC
CDR3 protein: CASSLETGLGANVLTF